The clone carrying this T cell receptor (beta chain) was picked up a small number of times. The antigen is not known. The sample originates from a study of cytomegalovirus exposure and HLA in healthy donors. In the study overall: From some 180 million T cells, an earlier analysis saw 110 million or so unique TCR beta sequences. Caucasian-associated ancestry cluster membership applied to 75% to 85% of around 400 genotyped donors.

General study points: TCR beta V- and J-gene trimming was later associated with a missense DCLRE1C variant. Researchers counted about 150 TCR beta chains as cytomegalovirus-associated.

CDR3 length equals 11 residues. V gave up 6 bases and J gave up 7 bases, with 12 bases separating them. CDR1 is DFQATT and CDR2 is SNEGSKA in the germline V gene (reference sequence). This PCR relied on a set of 60 Vbeta primers and 13 Jbeta primers. TCRdb keeps only in-frame clones here, not all; method: immunoSEQ multiplex PCR. The table records about 200,000 clones, about 80% of them present only once. Sample: PBMCs. The sequence was obtained from a woman in her 40s in good health and CMV-seronegative. The chain uses TRBV20-1 and TRBJ1-2; D gene ambiguous. CDR3 region: CSADSEGGYTF. The CDR3 DNA follows: TGCAGTGCCGACTCAGAGGGTGGCTACACCTTC.